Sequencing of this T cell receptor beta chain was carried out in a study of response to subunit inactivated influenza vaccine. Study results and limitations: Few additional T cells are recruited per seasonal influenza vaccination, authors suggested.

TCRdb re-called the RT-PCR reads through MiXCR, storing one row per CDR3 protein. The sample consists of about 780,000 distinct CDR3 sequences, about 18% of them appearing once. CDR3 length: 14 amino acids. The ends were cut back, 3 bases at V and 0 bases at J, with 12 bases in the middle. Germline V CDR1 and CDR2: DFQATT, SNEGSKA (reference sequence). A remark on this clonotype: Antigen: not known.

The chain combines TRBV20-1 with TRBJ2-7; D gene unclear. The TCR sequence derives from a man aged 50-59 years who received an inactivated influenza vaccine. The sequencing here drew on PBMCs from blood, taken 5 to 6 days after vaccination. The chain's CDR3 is CSARDPVISYEQYF. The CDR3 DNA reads TGCAGTGCTAGGGATCCGGTGATCTCCTACGAGCAGTACTTC.